This TCR beta chain emerged from a study of PD-L1 blockade in urothelial cancer. About the research overall: Male sex and bladder-origin urothelial cancer characterized about 85% of the 29 patients. Patients' prior chemotherapy regimens numbered 0 to 3. Whole-study findings and limits: Patients with durable benefit had greater blood expansion of tumor-associated TCR clones 3 weeks into treatment.

The germline V gene has CDR1 LNHNV and CDR2 YYDKDF (reference sequence). This CDR3 is built from 14 residues. Trimming took 0 bases from V and 7 from J, leaving 12 bases between them. A word on this clone: Its matching antigen is unknown.

Profiled with immunoSEQ multiplex PCR; TCRdb holds only in-frame clones, not every one. This repertoire shows more than 35,000 clones, roughly 86% found once; its top ten account for 3% to 3.5%. Patients yielded 1 to 8 samples each, pretreatment and on-treatment. The chain employs TRBV15 and TRBJ1-2; D call uncertain. This TCR came from a man between 65 and 85 years old with urothelial cancer. This specimen consisted of PBMCs, obtained around atezolizumab (anti-PD-L1) treatment. CDR3 DNA sequence: TGTGCCACCAGCAGAGAACTGCACAGTGGTGGCTACACCTTC. It translates to CATSRELHSGGYTF. Complete variable domain (other parts from reference TRBV15 and TRBJ1-2): DAMVIQNPRYQVTQFGKPVTLSCSQTLNHNVMYWYQQKSSQAPKLLFHYYDKDFNNEADTPDNFQSRRPNTSFCFLDIRSPGLGDTAMYLCATSRELHSGGYTFGSGTRLTVV.